This TCR beta chain appears in the sequencing data of a study of identical twins. With regard to this clonotype: Its specificity is not known.

General observations from the study: For out-of-frame beta sequences, excess twin sharing was weaker. Within monozygotic twins, out-of-frame TCR alpha sharing was underestimated by the models. Because invariant MAIT and iNKT cells could be present, zero-insertion analyses could be partly confounded.

Germline loops: CDR1 SGHAT, CDR2 FQNNGV. V gave up 5 bases and J gave up 1 base, with 15 bases separating them. CDR3 length equals 15 residues. TCRdb itself ran the 5' RACE reads through MiXCR, one entry per CDR3 protein. The sample lists 300,000 to 350,000 distinct CDR3 sequences, more than 9% occurring once. These data were also filed under a second study, of yellow fever vaccine responses in identical twins.

The rearrangement joins TRBV11-2 to TRBJ2-7; no reliable D call. What was sequenced was CD8+ T cells sorted from blood. This receptor was identified in a young woman in good health. The chain's CDR3 is CASSLGPWASYEQYV. The CDR3 nucleotides read TGTGCCAGCAGCCTAGGGCCCTGGGCTTCCTACGAGCAGTACGTC.